This passage covers 17 T cell receptor beta chains from one sample sequenced in a study of T-cell reconstitution after alpha-beta-depleted transplantation in children. Unique molecular identifiers were incorporated during preparation of the TCRbeta library. TCRdb passed the PCR reads through MiXCR, listing each CDR3 protein once. The data contain about 400,000 distinct CDR3 sequences, around 15% of them singletons. Material: PBMCs, mostly from graft donor cells, obtained 360 days after TCRalphabeta/CD19-depleted stem cell transplant. The receptors were gathered from a boy under two years old who had a stem cell transplant for Wiskott-Aldrich syndrome, so the T cells may come from the graft donor.

The CDR3 nucleotides read TGCGCCAGCAGTGAGAGGGTCCTATCCAAAAACATTCAGTACTTC. Translated, it gives CASSERVLSKNIQYF. The genes are TRBV10-2 and TRBJ2-4; D not resolved. Germline loops: CDR1 WSHSY, CDR2 SAAADI. Trimming took 2 bases from V and 2 from J, leaving 10 bases between them. This CDR3 spans 15 amino acids.

The chain joins TRBV7-9 to TRBJ2-4, with D unclear. The germline V gene has CDR1 SEHNR and CDR2 FQNEAQ (reference sequence). Trimming pared 2 bases from V and 0 bases from J, leaving 11 bases between. The CDR3 contains 16 residues. The CDR3 loop reads CASSLTTPLAKNIQYF. The CDR3 DNA follows: TGTGCCAGCAGCTTAACGACACCATTAGCCAAAAACATTCAGTACTTC.

J is TRBJ1-4 and V is TRBV5-1, with 7 nucleotides matching TRBD1. The CDR3 consists of 14 residues. Germline-derived CDR1 and CDR2 are SGHRS and YFSETQ. Trimming at V came to 1 base and at J to 5 bases, leaving 2 bases not matched to a gene. CDR3 in DNA: TGCGCCAGCAGCTTGAAACAGGGGAATGAAAAACTGTTTTTT. Translated: CASSLKQGNEKLFF.

This clonotype has just a few counts. As DNA, the CDR3 is TGTGCCAGCTCACTGCTTACAGGGGCGACAGATACGCAGTATTTT. Translation gives CASSLLTGATDTQYF. J is TRBJ2-3 and V is TRBV18; 7 bases map to TRBD1. Unmatched junction bases numbered 7, after V lost 4 bases and J lost 3 bases. This CDR3 is built from 15 residues. Germline V lookup: CDR1 KGHSH, CDR2 LQKENI.

The V and J genes are TRBV5-1 and TRBJ1-6; D ambiguous. The CDR3 covers 13 residues. The V gene's germline CDR1 is SGHRS and CDR2 YFSETQ. Trimming cost V 3 bases and J 7 bases, with 8 bases left between them. The CDR3 here is CASSSRENSPLHF. CDR3 coding DNA: TGCGCCAGCAGCTCGAGGGAGAATTCACCCCTCCACTTT.

This clonotype was counted between two and nine times. This chain uses TRBV10-2 with TRBJ2-7; 7 nucleotides agree with TRBD1. Germline lookup yields CDR1 WSHSY and CDR2 SAAADI. V was pared by 4 bases and J by 2 bases, with 2 bases of the junction left unmatched. The CDR3 totals 13 residues. The chain's CDR3 is CASSGQGAYEQYF. Written as DNA, the CDR3 is TGCGCCAGCAGTGGACAGGGTGCCTACGAGCAGTACTTC.

The chain combines TRBV28 with TRBJ2-6; D remains unclear. The V gene lost 4 bases and the J gene lost 5 bases, with 12 bases spanning the gap. The germline gives CDR1 MDHEN, CDR2 SYDVKM. This CDR3 contains 15 residues. The CDR3 sequence: CASSSPTLRANVLTF. The CDR3 DNA is TGTGCCAGCAGTTCGCCGACGCTGAGGGCCAACGTCCTGACTTTC.

The sample holds a few counts of this clonotype. The rearrangement links TRBV7-8 to TRBJ2-7; D is possibly TRBD2 (6 bases). Germline V gene lookup returns CDR1 SGHVS and CDR2 FQNEAQ. This CDR3 spans 11 amino acids. V lost 3 bases, J lost 11 bases, and 11 bases lay in between. CDR3 residues: CASSFRLEKYF. Written as DNA, the CDR3 is TGTGCCAGCAGCTTCAGACTAGAGAAGTACTTC.

This chain uses TRBV2 with TRBJ2-3; D is ambiguous. CDR1 SNHLY and CDR2 FYNNEI come from the germline V gene. With 4 bases removed from V and 2 bases from J, the gap between germline ends came to 10 bases. This CDR3 is 14 amino acids long. CDR3 coding DNA: TGTGCCAGCAGTGGCCGGGCCATCACAGATACGCAGTATTTT. Amino acids: CASSGRAITDTQYF.

This clonotype has only a few counts. This sequence joins TRBV25-1 and TRBJ2-7; D tentatively reads TRBD1 or TRBD2 (6 bases each). Germline V gives CDR1 MGHDK, CDR2 SYGVNS. This CDR3 is 18 amino acids long. Trimming shortened V by 4 bases and J by 3 bases, and 25 bases separated the two germline ends. CDR3 nucleotides: TGTGCCAGCAGTGGGAAGGCGCAGGCCAAAGGGGGGTACTACGAGCAGTACTTC. Protein: CASSGKAQAKGGYYEQYF.

The V gene is TRBV5-1, the J gene TRBJ1-1; D unclear. CDR1 SGHRS and CDR2 YFSETQ come from the germline V gene. The CDR3 consists of 14 residues. V dropped 0 bases and J dropped 11 bases, with 17 bases sitting between them. The CDR3 DNA reads as TGCGCCAGCAGCTTGGGCAGATTGGCAAGAGCGGCTTTCTTT. Residues: CASSLGRLARAAFF.

The chain recombines TRBV10-1 with TRBJ2-1; 8 nucleotides line up with TRBD1. In germline, CDR1 is WNHNN, CDR2 SYGVQD (reference sequence). The V and J ends lost 3 bases and 3 bases, in that order; junction bases with no gene match: 16. The CDR3 runs 19 residues. The CDR3 nucleotides read TGCGCCAGCAGTGACCGCCCCCGGACAGGGACAAACTTCTACAATGAGCAGTTCTTC. It translates to CASSDRPRTGTNFYNEQFF.

This clonotype turned up a few times. The genes are TRBV29-1 and TRBJ1-2, with TRBD1 matching 7 bases. CDR3 length equals 16 residues. J lost 1 base, V lost 3 bases, and 11 bases had no gene match. The germline V gene encodes CDR1 SQVTM and CDR2 ANQGSEA. CDR3 coding DNA: TGCAGCGTTGACTTCGCGCGGGGACAGATTAACTATGGCTACACCTTC. It encodes CSVDFARGQINYGYTF.

The chain's CDR3 is CSVVGGYAEAFF. The CDR3 nucleotides are TGCAGCGTTGTGGGGGGATACGCTGAAGCTTTCTTT. J is TRBJ1-1 and V is TRBV29-1; a weak D match, TRBD1 (5 bases). The V gene's germline CDR1 is SQVTM and CDR2 ANQGSEA. Trimming left V 4 bases short and J 6 bases short, with 12 bases between. The CDR3 sequence is 12 residues long.

The chain carries TRBV21-1 and TRBJ1-1; the D call in the table, TRBD1, was not verified against the DNA. TRBV21-1 constitutes a pseudogene. This CDR3 contains 13 residues. In nucleotides, the CDR3 is TGTGCCAGCAGCAAAAAAATAGGACAGGGATCTTTCTTT. Amino acids: CASSKKIGQGSFF.

The DNA for the CDR3 is TGTGCCAGCTCACCATCTGCGGATACGCAGTATTTT. It specifies CASSPSADTQYF. The V call is TRBV18, the J call TRBJ2-3; D remains unclear. V lost 2 bases and J 6 bases, leaving 6 bases between the germline ends. Germline CDR1 KGHSH, CDR2 LQKENI. This CDR3 has 12 residues.

This clonotype showed up just once. The chain recombines TRBV4-2 with TRBJ2-3; TRBD1 is a possible D gene (6 bases). In germline, CDR1 is LGHNA, CDR2 YNFKEQ. This CDR3 has 17 residues. V lost 4 bases, J lost 8 bases, and 25 bases lay in between. CDR3 sequence reads: CASSPGGPSTAKSTQYF. The CDR3 nucleotides are TGTGCCAGCAGCCCTGGGGGCCCATCAACCGCCAAAAGTACGCAGTATTTT.